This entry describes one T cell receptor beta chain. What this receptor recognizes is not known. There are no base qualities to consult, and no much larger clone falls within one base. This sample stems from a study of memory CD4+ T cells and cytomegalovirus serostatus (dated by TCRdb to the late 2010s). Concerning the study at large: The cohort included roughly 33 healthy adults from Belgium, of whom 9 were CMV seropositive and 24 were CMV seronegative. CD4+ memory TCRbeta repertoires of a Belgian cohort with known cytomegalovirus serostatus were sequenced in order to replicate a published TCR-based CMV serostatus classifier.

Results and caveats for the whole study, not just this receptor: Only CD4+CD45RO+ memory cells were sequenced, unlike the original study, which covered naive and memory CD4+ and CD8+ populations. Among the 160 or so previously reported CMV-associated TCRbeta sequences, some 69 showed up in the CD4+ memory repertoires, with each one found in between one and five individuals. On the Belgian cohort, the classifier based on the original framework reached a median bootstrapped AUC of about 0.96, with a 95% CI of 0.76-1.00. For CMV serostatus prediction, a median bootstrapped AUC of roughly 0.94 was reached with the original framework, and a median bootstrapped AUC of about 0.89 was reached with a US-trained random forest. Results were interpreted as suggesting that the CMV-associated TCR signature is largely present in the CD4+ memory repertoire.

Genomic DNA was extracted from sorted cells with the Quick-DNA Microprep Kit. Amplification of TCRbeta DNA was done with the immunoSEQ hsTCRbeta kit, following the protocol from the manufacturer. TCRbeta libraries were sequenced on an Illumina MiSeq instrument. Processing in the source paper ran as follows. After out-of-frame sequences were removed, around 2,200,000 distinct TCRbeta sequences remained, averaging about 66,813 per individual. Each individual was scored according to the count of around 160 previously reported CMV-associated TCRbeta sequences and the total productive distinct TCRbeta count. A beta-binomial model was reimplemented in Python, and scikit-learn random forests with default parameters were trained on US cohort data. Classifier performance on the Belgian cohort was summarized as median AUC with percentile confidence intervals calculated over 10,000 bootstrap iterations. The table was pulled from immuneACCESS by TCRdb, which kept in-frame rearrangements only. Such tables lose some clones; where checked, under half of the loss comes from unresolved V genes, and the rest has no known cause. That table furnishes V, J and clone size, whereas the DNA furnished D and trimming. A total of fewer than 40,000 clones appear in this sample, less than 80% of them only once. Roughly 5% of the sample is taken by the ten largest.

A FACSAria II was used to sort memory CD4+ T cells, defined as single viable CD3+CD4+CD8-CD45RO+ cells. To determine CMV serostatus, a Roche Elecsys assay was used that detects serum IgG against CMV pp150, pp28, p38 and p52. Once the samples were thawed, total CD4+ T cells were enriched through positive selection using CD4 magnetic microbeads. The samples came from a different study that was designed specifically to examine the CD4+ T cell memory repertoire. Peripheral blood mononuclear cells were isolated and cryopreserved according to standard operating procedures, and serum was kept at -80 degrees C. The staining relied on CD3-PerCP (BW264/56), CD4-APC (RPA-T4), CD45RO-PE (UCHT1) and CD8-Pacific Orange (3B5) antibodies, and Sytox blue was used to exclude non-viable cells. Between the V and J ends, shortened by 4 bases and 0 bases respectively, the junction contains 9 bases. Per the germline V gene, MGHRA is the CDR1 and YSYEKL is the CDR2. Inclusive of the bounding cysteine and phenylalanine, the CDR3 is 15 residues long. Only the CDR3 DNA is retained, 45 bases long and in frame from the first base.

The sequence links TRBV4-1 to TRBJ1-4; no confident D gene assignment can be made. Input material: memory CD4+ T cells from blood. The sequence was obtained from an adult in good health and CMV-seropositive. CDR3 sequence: CASSPGLATNEKLFF. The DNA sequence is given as TGCGCCAGCAGCCCCGGCCTTGCAACTAATGAAAAACTGTTTTTT.